These 32 T cell receptor beta chains share one sample of origin, sequenced in a study of T-cell memory formation after mild COVID-19 (dated by TCRdb to 2020 to 2023). The library was generated by 5' RACE. The data were produced on an Illumina NovaSeq 6000. TCRdb passed the public sequencing reads through fastp at Q25 and MiXCR, retaining productive beta sequences. Identical CDR3 proteins give one entry, which carries the most common genes and DNA. This sample lists about 560,000 distinct CDR3 sequences; around 16% were detected once. Roughly 7.7% of the sample goes to the ten largest clones. The sample was PBMCs or a T cell subset sorted from them (not recorded which). The receptors derive from an adult woman who had mild COVID-19 (a few samples of this study predate the infection). The sample titles of this study are shuffled in the database, so cell type and time point are left out; the donor was told from shared clones.

This clonotype has at least ten counts. The chain joins TRBV7-8 to TRBJ2-1, with 7 bases lining up with TRBD1. The CDR3 is 16 residues long. With 7 bases clipped from V and 9 bases from J, the junction kept 18 bases outside the gene matches. Germline V gene lookup returns CDR1 SGHVS and CDR2 FQNEAQ. The CDR3 protein is CASNLNLRGLGGEQFF. The CDR3 DNA reads TGTGCCAGCAACCTGAATTTGAGGGGGCTCGGTGGTGAGCAGTTCTTC.

This clonotype was found a few times. This chain joins TRBV7-2 and TRBJ2-3; the match to TRBD2 covers 7 bases. The CDR3 is made up of 15 amino acids. CDR1 is SGHTA, CDR2 FQGNSA, per germline. V shed 2 bases and J 2 bases; nucleotides not matched to a gene: 4. CDR3 loop: CASSLSGVPTDTQYF. CDR3 sequence (DNA): TGTGCCAGCAGCTTAAGCGGGGTACCCACAGATACGCAGTATTTT.

The sample holds many counts of this clonotype. The chain couples TRBV9 to TRBJ2-7; D remains ambiguous. V lost 0 bases and J 3 bases, leaving 10 bases between the germline ends. CDR1 and CDR2 (germline): SGDLS, YYNGEE. This CDR3 contains 14 residues. CDR3 region: CASSVAEESYEQYF. The CDR3 DNA is TGTGCCAGCAGCGTAGCTGAGGAGAGCTACGAGCAGTACTTC.

This clonotype was counted between two and nine times. The gene calls are TRBV11-2 and TRBJ2-1, with D possibly TRBD1 on 7 matching bases. Germline lookup yields CDR1 SGHAT and CDR2 FQNNGV. There are 15 residues in the CDR3. V was pared by 6 bases and J by 6 bases, with 18 bases between. CDR3 DNA: TGTGCCAGCAGTTACAACAGGGGAGGTAGCAATGAGCAGTTCTTC. Encoded protein: CASSYNRGGSNEQFF. The full variable domain, completed using reference TRBV11-2 and TRBJ2-1, is EAGVAQSPRYKIIEKRQSVAFWCNPISGHATLYWYQQILGQGPKLLIQFQNNGVVDDSQLPKDRFSAERLKGVDSTLKIQPAKLEDSAVYLCASSYNRGGSNEQFFGPGTRLTVL.

This clonotype has a count of ten or more. V and J are TRBV7-6 and TRBJ2-3; 9 bases match TRBD2. Germline V CDR1 and CDR2: SGHVS, FNYEAQ. The CDR3 runs to 16 residues. The trim removed 5 bases at V and 2 bases at J, leaving 8 bases unmatched. CDR3 residues: CASSLGASGITDTQYF. As DNA, the CDR3 is TGTGCCAGCAGCCTCGGGGCTAGCGGGATCACAGATACGCAGTATTTT. Looking up the rest from reference TRBV7-6 and TRBJ2-3 gives the full variable domain: GAGVSQSPRYKVTKRGQDVALRCDPISGHVSLYWYRQALGQGPEFLTYFNYEAQQDKSGLPNDRFSAERPEGSISTLTIQRTEQRDSAMYRCASSLGASGITDTQYFGPGTRLTVL.

This clonotype was picked up a small number of times. The chain joins TRBV3-1 to TRBJ2-4; 9 bases fit TRBD1. This CDR3 has 15 residues. V was clipped by 4 bases and J by 9 bases; unmatched bases: 10. Germline assignment: CDR1 LGHDT and CDR2 YNNKEL (reference sequence). This CDR3 is CASSPSVSGQGIQYF. CDR3 coding DNA: TGTGCCAGCAGCCCCTCCGTCTCGGGACAGGGCATTCAGTACTTC.

The chain recombines TRBV5-1 with TRBJ2-7; the match to TRBD1 covers 7 bases. Trimming removed 2 bases from V and 6 bases from J; junction bases left unmatched: 5. The CDR3 length is 13 residues. Germline V gene sequence: CDR1 SGHRS, CDR2 YFSETQ. The CDR3 DNA follows: TGCGCCAGCAGCTTAACAGGGGAGTCCGAGCAGTACTTC. This gives the protein CASSLTGESEQYF.

This clonotype was detected only a few times. The rearrangement uses TRBV9 and TRBJ2-1; unclear D gene. The CDR3 sequence is 15 residues long. Trimming shortened V by 3 bases and J by 3 bases, and 13 bases separated the two germline ends. Germline CDR1 and CDR2: SGDLS and YYNGEE. The CDR3 is CASSGRLNYYNEQFF. CDR3 coding DNA: TGTGCCAGCAGCGGAAGACTGAACTACTACAATGAGCAGTTCTTC.

At least ten counts were recorded for this clonotype. The chain is built from TRBV24-1 and TRBJ2-1; TRBD2 matches 7 bases. V lost 1 base, J lost 9 bases, and 11 bases stayed unmatched. This CDR3 spans 16 amino acids. Germline lookup yields CDR1 KGHDR and CDR2 SFDVKD. The CDR3, as DNA: TGTGCCACCAGTGATTTTGGCGGGAGTTGGTCGGGTGAGCAGTTCTTC. The encoded protein is CATSDFGGSWSGEQFF.

Only a few counts were recorded for this clonotype. The chain joins TRBV27 to TRBJ2-1; maybe TRBD2 (5 bases). The CDR3 is made up of 15 amino acids. Trimming pared 5 bases from V and 3 bases from J, leaving 14 bases between. CDR1 and CDR2 (germline): MNHEY, SMNVEV (reference sequence). The CDR3 sequence is CASSRFSGLYNEQFF. The CDR3 bases are TGTGCCAGCAGTCGGTTCAGCGGACTCTACAATGAGCAGTTCTTC.

The chain carries TRBV6-5 and TRBJ2-7; possibly TRBD2 for D (5 bases). This CDR3 is 15 amino acids long. CDR1 is MNHEY and CDR2 is SVGAGI in the germline V gene. V dropped 5 bases and J dropped 2 bases, with 16 bases sitting between them. The CDR3 loop reads CASSHPSGFPYEQYF. The CDR3 DNA follows: TGTGCCAGCAGTCACCCCTCGGGGTTCCCCTACGAGCAGTACTTC.

V and J are TRBV7-2 and TRBJ2-7; 8 nucleotides agree with TRBD2. Looked up from germline, CDR1 is SGHTA and CDR2 is FQGNSA. This CDR3 has 14 amino acids. V gave up 1 base and J gave up 5 bases; unmatched junction bases: 4. DNA of the CDR3: TGTGCCAGCAGCTTAGGAGTTAGCGGGAACGAGCAGTACTTC. It is translated as CASSLGVSGNEQYF.

The chain combines TRBV7-2 with TRBJ2-7; 8 bases map to TRBD2. Germline V gene sequence: CDR1 SGHTA, CDR2 FQGNSA. The CDR3 runs to 16 residues. After removal of 4 bases from V and 2 bases from J, the junction contained 10 bases not matched to a gene. The CDR3 here is CASSSGPGTRPYEQYF. In DNA, the CDR3 is TGTGCCAGCAGCTCAGGACCCGGGACTAGACCCTACGAGCAGTACTTC.

This chain uses TRBV4-2 with TRBJ2-7; D possibly matches TRBD1 or TRBD2 (5 bases each). Germline CDR1 is LGHNA and CDR2 is YNFKEQ. The CDR3 extends over 15 amino acids. Trimming removed 4 bases at V and 7 bases at J, with 20 bases between. CDR3 nucleotides: TGTGCCAGCAGCCCTGCCAGGGAGCTGCTGGGGGAGCAGTACTTC. The encoded protein is CASSPARELLGEQYF.

The table lists this clonotype with a few counts. V is TRBV20-1 and J is TRBJ2-2; 8 bases are a match to TRBD2. With V trimmed by 3 bases and J by 5 bases, 8 bases remained unmatched. Per the germline V gene, CDR1 is DFQATT and CDR2 is SNEGSKA (reference sequence). The CDR3 totals 15 residues. The DNA of the CDR3 is TGCAGTGCTAGTCGACGTAGCGGGATTACCGGGGAGCTGTTTTTT. The encoded protein is CSASRRSGITGELFF.

The sample holds a few counts of this clonotype. The chain combines TRBV20-1 with TRBJ2-1; 13 nucleotides match TRBD2. Germline lookup yields CDR1 DFQATT and CDR2 SNEGSKA (reference sequence). V lost 1 base and J lost 3; bases outside the gene matches: 3. The CDR3 runs to 16 residues. The CDR3 DNA is TGCAGTGCTAGAGGAGGACTAGCGGGAGTCTACAATGAGCAGTTCTTC. This encodes CSARGGLAGVYNEQFF.

The genes are TRBV27 and TRBJ1-3, with 11 positions matching TRBD1. With 6 bases clipped from V and 4 bases from J, the junction kept 5 bases outside the gene matches. CDR3 length: 15 residues. The germline V gene has CDR1 MNHEY and CDR2 SMNVEV (reference sequence). The DNA for the CDR3 is TGTGCCAGCAGGTCGGACAGGGGGCCCGGAAACACCATATATTTT. Protein product: CASRSDRGPGNTIYF.

There are a few counts of this clonotype. The CDR3 DNA follows: TGCAGCGCCGGAGACAGGGTATCTGAAGCTTTCTTT. As protein: CSAGDRVSEAFF. The chain employs TRBV29-1 and TRBJ1-1; TRBD1 matches 7 bases. Germline V gives CDR1 SQVTM, CDR2 ANQGSEA. With V trimmed by 7 bases and J by 6 bases, 8 bases remained unmatched. The CDR3 has 12 residues. The full variable domain, with the rest looked up from reference TRBV29-1 and TRBJ1-1, is SAVISQKPSRDICQRGTSLTIQCQVDSQVTMMFWYRQQPGQSLTLIATANQGSEATYESGFVIDKFPISRPNLTFSTLTVSNMSPEDSSIYLCSAGDRVSEAFFGQGTRLTVV.

This clonotype was detected only a few times. V and J are TRBV11-2 and TRBJ2-7, with unresolved D. Germline CDR1 reads SGHAT; CDR2 reads FQNNGV. CDR3 length equals 13 residues. Between the trimmed V and J ends, which lost 1 base and 6 bases, there was a span of 10 bases. CDR3: CASSLGRTVEQYF. The DNA of the CDR3 is TGTGCCAGCAGCTTAGGCCGGACGGTCGAGCAGTACTTC.

About this clonotype: This may come from a read error, since a much larger clone is one base off. This chain links TRBV10-3 with TRBJ2-3; D is ambiguous. Trimming pared 6 bases from V and 1 base from J, leaving 5 bases between. The germline gives CDR1 ENHRY, CDR2 SYGVKD. This CDR3 spans 12 amino acids. CDR3 in DNA: TGTGCCATCAGCCGCGGCACAGATACGCAGTATTTT. Its protein is CAISRGTDTQYF.

The genes are TRBV20-1 and TRBJ2-1, with D possibly being TRBD2 (5 bases). This CDR3 has 12 amino acids. Germline values: CDR1 DFQATT, CDR2 SNEGSKA (reference sequence). Trimming cost V 2 bases and J 9 bases, with 11 bases left between them. This CDR3 is CSARNIEGEQFF. The CDR3 DNA sequence: TGCAGTGCTAGAAATATCGAGGGTGAGCAGTTCTTC.

This clonotype showed up just a few times. The gene calls are TRBV5-4 and TRBJ2-7; TRBD1 might be the D (6 bases). The CDR3 has 15 amino acids. The ends were cut back, 4 bases at V and 3 bases at J, with 17 bases in the middle. Germline V lookup: CDR1 SGHNT, CDR2 YYREEE (reference sequence). CDR3 bases: TGTGCCAGCAGCCCTGATCCGGGACACTTCTACGAGCAGTACTTC. The encoded protein is CASSPDPGHFYEQYF. The full variable domain, with the rest looked up from reference TRBV5-4 and TRBJ2-7, is ETGVTQSPTHLIKTRGQQVTLRCSSQSGHNTVSWYQQALGQGPQFIFQYYREEENGRGNFPPRFSGLQFPNYSSELNVNALELDDSALYLCASSPDPGHFYEQYFGPGTRLTVT.

This clonotype came up a few times. V gene TRBV3-1 combines with J gene TRBJ1-6; 7 bases line up with TRBD1. V lost 3 bases and J lost 9; bases outside the gene matches: 8. CDR1 and CDR2 (germline): LGHDT, YNNKEL (reference sequence). The CDR3 totals 15 residues. Written as DNA, the CDR3 is TGTGCCAGCAGCCAGTCGGGACAGAATCTTTCACCCCTCCACTTT. Amino acids: CASSQSGQNLSPLHF.

This clonotype was recorded a few times. V is TRBV7-7 and J is TRBJ2-5, with D tentatively TRBD1 (5 bases). CDR3 length: 14 residues. CDR1 and CDR2 (germline): SSHAT, FNYEAQ (reference sequence). Between the trimmed V and J ends, which lost 1 base and 3 bases, there was a span of 9 bases. The CDR3 sequence is CASSLVGREETQYF. The DNA of the CDR3 is TGTGCCAGCAGCTTAGTGGGCAGGGAAGAGACCCAGTACTTC.

The chain has TRBV4-3 and TRBJ2-1, with TRBD2 matching 8 bases. The germline V gene has CDR1 LGHNA and CDR2 YSLEER. Trimming at V came to 4 bases and at J to 12 bases, leaving 17 bases not matched to a gene. The CDR3 sequence is 16 residues long. CDR3 sequence reads: CASSPGVREGWVTQFF. CDR3 bases: TGCGCCAGCAGCCCCGGGGTCCGGGAGGGGTGGGTTACGCAGTTCTTC.

The chain joins TRBV12-3 or TRBV12-4 to TRBJ2-5; TRBD2 is a possible D gene (5 bases). Deletions cut 5 bases from V and 1 base from J, with 17 bases between. This CDR3 spans 16 amino acids. CDR3 residues: CASSGERLGAQETQYF. CDR3 sequence (DNA): TGTGCCAGCAGTGGGGAGCGGCTTGGTGCCCAAGAGACCCAGTACTTC.

The chain carries TRBV7-9 and TRBJ2-5; the D is unclear. Trimming left V 1 base short and J 4 bases short, with 7 bases between. CDR3 length: 13 amino acids. Germline V CDR1 and CDR2: SEHNR, FQNEAQ (reference sequence). This chain's CDR3 is CASSLGRSETQYF. The DNA of the CDR3 is TGTGCCAGCAGCTTAGGCAGGTCAGAGACCCAGTACTTC.

The chain employs TRBV4-3 and TRBJ2-5, with D unclear. The CDR3 runs 15 residues. The germline gives CDR1 LGHNA, CDR2 YSLEER. V lost 0 bases, J lost 5 bases, and 13 bases lay in between. The CDR3 DNA is TGCGCCAGCAGCCAAGAGGCCGGCAGTTGGGAGACCCAGTACTTC. This translates into CASSQEAGSWETQYF.

The V gene is TRBV7-3, the J gene TRBJ2-2; 8 bases are shared with TRBD1. In germline, CDR1 is SGHTA, CDR2 FQGTGA. The CDR3 spans 16 residues. Trimming cost V 4 bases and J 6 bases; bases outside gene matches: 10. This CDR3 reads CASSSTHSQGAGELFF. DNA of the CDR3: TGTGCCAGCAGCTCGACTCACTCACAGGGGGCCGGGGAGCTGTTTTTT. The full variable domain, in which reference TRBV7-3 and TRBJ2-2 provide the parts outside the CDR3, is GAGVSQTPSNKVTEKGKYVELRCDPISGHTALYWYRQSLGQGPEFLIYFQGTGAADDSGLPNDRFFAVRPEGSVSTLKIQRTERGDSAVYLCASSSTHSQGAGELFFGEGSRLTVL.

The chain carries TRBV6-5 and TRBJ2-3, with unresolved D. Germline V gene data show CDR1 as MNHEY and CDR2 as SVGAGI. V was trimmed by 6 bases and J by 0 bases, leaving 13 bases between them. CDR3 length equals 15 residues. The CDR3 coding sequence is TGTGCCAGCAGCCGACTGCTACCTAGCACAGATACGCAGTATTTT. Amino acid sequence: CASSRLLPSTDTQYF.

This clonotype was seen more than once but under ten times. The CDR3 DNA reads as TGTGCTAGTGGTTGGGAGACAGGGATAAATCAGCCCCAGCATTTT. Translation: CASGWETGINQPQHF. The chain couples TRBV12-5 to TRBJ1-5; 7 nucleotides match TRBD1. The CDR3 extends over 15 amino acids. Germline V gene sequence: CDR1 LGHNT, CDR2 FRNRAP. V trimming: 4 bases; J trimming: 4 bases; junction bases outside the gene matches: 7.

This clonotype was detected only a few times. The chain recombines TRBV7-8 with TRBJ2-2; D gene unclear. Between the trimmed V and J ends, which lost 5 bases and 1 base, there was a span of 8 bases. Looked up from germline, CDR1 is SGHVS and CDR2 is FQNEAQ. The CDR3 extends over 14 amino acids. This CDR3 is CASSPHQNTGELFF. CDR3 sequence (DNA): TGTGCCAGCAGCCCCCACCAGAACACCGGGGAGCTGTTTTTT.